Shown below are 25 T cell receptor beta chains from a single sample sequenced in a study of shared clonotypes between healthy human individuals. TCRdb's table, derived via immunoSEQ multiplex PCR, lists solely in-frame clones and lacks some. The sample lists around 690,000 clones; about nine tenths were seen once. The sample comprised memory CD8+ T cells from PBMCs. Noted subset: CD45RO+ cells pooled with CCR7-negative TemRA cells. The receptor source for this set is a man younger than 35 in good health. Some clones in this sample may be carry-over from other donors' samples.

DNA for the CDR3: TGTGCCAGCAGTTTTTTGGGGGACAGGGTTGGCGAGCAGTACTTC. Amino acid sequence: CASSFLGDRVGEQYF. This chain joins TRBV28 and TRBJ2-7, with 9 bases lining up with TRBD1. Per the germline V gene, CDR1 is MDHEN and CDR2 is SYDVKM. With V trimmed by 3 bases and J by 6 bases, 9 bases remained unmatched. The CDR3 runs 15 residues.

The V and J genes are TRBV10-3 and TRBJ2-7; D gene unclear. The CDR3 runs to 14 residues. From germline, CDR1 is ENHRY and CDR2 SYGVKD. Between the trimmed V and J ends, which lost 4 bases and 0 bases, there was a span of 10 bases. CDR3 loop: CAISGEGSSYEQYF. CDR3 in DNA: TGTGCCATCAGTGGCGAAGGAAGCTCCTACGAGCAGTACTTC.

The V and J genes are TRBV15 and TRBJ1-1; 7 bases fit TRBD1. Germline CDR1 LNHNV, CDR2 YYDKDF (reference sequence). The CDR3 is 14 residues long. With V trimmed by 3 bases and J by 5 bases, 6 bases remained unmatched. The CDR3 DNA reads as TGTGCCACCAGCAGGGCATCGGGACAGACTGAAGCTTTCTTT. It is translated as CATSRASGQTEAFF.

This chain uses TRBV29-1 with TRBJ1-5; D not certain. Germline CDR1 reads SQVTM; CDR2 reads ANQGSEA. The CDR3 loop spans 10 amino acids. V lost 4 bases, J lost 8 bases, and 6 bases lay in between. The CDR3 region is CSVGIEPQHF. The DNA for the CDR3 is TGCAGCGTTGGGATTGAGCCCCAGCATTTT.

This clone showed up just once. The J gene is TRBJ2-1, the V gene TRBV12-2. TRBV12-2 is deemed a pseudogene. The CDR3 is 11 residues long. CDR3 sequence: CASRVDNEQFF. CDR3 DNA sequence: TGTGCAAGTCGCGTGGATAATGAGCAGTTCTTC.

V is TRBV7-9 and J is TRBJ2-3; no clear D gene. V was cut by 5 bases and J by 0 bases, with 15 bases left in between. CDR3 length: 16 amino acids. Per the germline V gene, CDR1 is SEHNR and CDR2 is FQNEAQ (reference sequence). This CDR3 reads CASSPIQLLSTDTQYF. CDR3 DNA: TGTGCCAGCAGCCCTATACAGCTACTTAGCACAGATACGCAGTATTTT. The full variable domain, in which reference TRBV7-9 and TRBJ2-3 provide the parts outside the CDR3, is DTGVSQNPRHKITKRGQNVTFRCDPISEHNRLYWYRQTLGQGPEFLTYFQNEAQLEKSRLLSDRFSAERPKGSFSTLEIQRTEQGDSAMYLCASSPIQLLSTDTQYFGPGTRLTVL.

This chain links TRBV29-1 with TRBJ2-5; 7 bases agree with TRBD1. The DNA end is more similar to TRBJ2-7, so the J call may be wrong. From germline, CDR1 is SQVTM and CDR2 ANQGSEA. The CDR3 length is 14 residues. DNA of the CDR3: TGCAGCGGCCGAGATGGTGGGACAGCCTACGAGCAGTACTTC. Amino acid sequence: CSGRDGGTAYEQYF.

The chain has TRBV29-1 and TRBJ2-1, with 7 bases matching TRBD2. J gave up 6 bases and V 5 bases, and 7 bases lay outside the gene matches. This CDR3 region has 13 residues. Germline CDR1 is SQVTM and CDR2 is ANQGSEA. CDR3 in DNA: TGCAGCGTTTATTGGGCTAGCGGCAATGAGCAGTTCTTC. It codes for CSVYWASGNEQFF.

This clone appeared a single time. This sequence joins TRBV9 and TRBJ2-3; 10 bases are shared with TRBD1. V lost 3 bases, J lost 1 base, and 5 bases stayed unmatched. From germline, CDR1 is SGDLS and CDR2 YYNGEE. This CDR3 has 16 residues. CDR3 residues: CASSDLTGGGTDTQYF. CDR3 nucleotide sequence: TGTGCCAGCAGCGACTTGACAGGGGGCGGCACAGATACGCAGTATTTT.

This clone was observed once. One end of the junction varies from germline; a read error may be responsible. The rearrangement joins TRBV7-9 to TRBJ2-5, with a possible D match to TRBD2 (5 bases). The J call may be faulty, since TRBJ2-7 better matches the DNA end. Per germline, CDR1 SEHNR and CDR2 FQNEAQ (reference sequence). The CDR3 runs 11 residues. Written as DNA, the CDR3 is TGTGCCAGCAGCCTAGCTCTCGAGCAGTACTTC. This codes for CASSLALEQYF.

The genes are TRBV5-1 and TRBJ1-1, with D unclear. V was trimmed by 0 bases and J by 0 bases, leaving 15 bases between them. The CDR3 spans 17 residues. CDR1 and CDR2 (germline): SGHRS, YFSETQ. The CDR3 is CASSLVAAAPMNTEAFF. The CDR3 DNA reads TGCGCCAGCAGCTTGGTGGCGGCGGCCCCCATGAACACTGAAGCTTTCTTT.

This sequence joins TRBV4-1 and TRBJ2-2, with D tentatively TRBD1 or TRBD2 (5 bases each). V shed 1 base and J shed 9 bases, with 12 bases lying between them. CDR1 is MGHRA, CDR2 YSYEKL, per germline. This CDR3 region has 14 residues. CDR3 in amino acids: CASSQVLGEWELFF. CDR3 in DNA: TGCGCCAGCAGCCAAGTTTTGGGGGAATGGGAGCTGTTTTTT.

The J gene is TRBJ1-1, the V gene TRBV29-1; D possibly corresponds to TRBD1 (5 bases). Trimming cost V 3 bases and J 6 bases, with 11 bases left between them. Germline-derived CDR1 and CDR2 are SQVTM and ANQGSEA. CDR3 length: 12 amino acids. The CDR3 sequence: CSVDRGDAEAFF. CDR3 in DNA: TGCAGCGTTGACCGGGGGGACGCTGAAGCTTTCTTT.

The chain joins TRBV11-1 to TRBJ2-7; D is possibly TRBD1 (6 bases). Trimming removed 3 bases from V and 3 bases from J, with 18 bases in between. This CDR3 region has 16 residues. Germline-derived CDR1 and CDR2 are SGHAT and FQDESV (reference sequence). The CDR3 nucleotides read TGTGCCAGCAGCTTGACCGAGACAGGAAAACTCTACGAGCAGTACTTC. Translated: CASSLTETGKLYEQYF.

The chain recombines TRBV7-9 with TRBJ2-2; D not certain. The CDR3 has 15 residues. V lost 5 bases to trimming and J lost 0 bases, with 10 bases between them. Germline V CDR1 and CDR2: SEHNR, FQNEAQ (reference sequence). The chain's CDR3 is CASSARPTNTGELFF. Written as DNA, the CDR3 is TGTGCCAGCAGCGCCCGTCCAACGAACACCGGGGAGCTGTTTTTT.

The chain joins TRBV10-2 to TRBJ2-7; D gene uncertain. V lost 3 bases to trimming and J lost 4 bases, with 7 bases between them. Germline loops: CDR1 WSHSY, CDR2 SAAADI. CDR3 length: 12 amino acids. The CDR3 DNA reads as TGCGCCAGCAGTGACATCCAATACGAGCAGTACTTC. The encoded protein is CASSDIQYEQYF.

The chain uses TRBV14 and TRBJ1-2, with 7 bases aligning to TRBD1. The CDR3 has 15 residues. Germline V gene data show CDR1 as SGHDN and CDR2 as FVKESK. V lost 2 bases to trimming and J lost 4 bases; unmatched junction nucleotides: 7. CDR3 sequence reads: CASSQSRGLLYGYTF. The CDR3 coding sequence is TGTGCCAGCAGCCAATCTAGGGGGCTTCTCTATGGCTACACCTTC.

The chain carries TRBV5-4 and TRBJ2-2; D may be TRBD1 (6 bases). Germline assignment: CDR1 SGHNT and CDR2 YYREEE (reference sequence). V was pared by 0 bases and J by 6 bases, with 15 bases between. The CDR3 runs 16 residues. CDR3 region: CASSLDRGKVPGELFF. Here the CDR3 DNA reads TGTGCCAGCAGCTTGGATAGGGGGAAAGTACCCGGGGAGCTGTTTTTT.

The CDR3 coding sequence is TGCGCCAGCAGTAGCCAGCGGGAAAGTGAGCAGTACTTC. This encodes CASSSQRESEQYF. The chain recombines TRBV10-2 with TRBJ2-7, with 7 bases matching TRBD2. After removal of 5 bases from V and 7 bases from J, the junction contained 8 bases not matched to a gene. Germline V gene data show CDR1 as WSHSY and CDR2 as SAAADI. This CDR3 is 13 amino acids long.

The genes are TRBV9 and TRBJ2-1; D is unresolved. The CDR3 length is 14 residues. CDR1 SGDLS and CDR2 YYNGEE come from the germline V gene. The V end was cut by 5 bases, the J end by 0 bases, with 9 bases between. In nucleotides, the CDR3 is TGTGCCAGCAGTGCTACTCGCTCCTACAATGAGCAGTTCTTC. This sequence encodes CASSATRSYNEQFF.

This clone was observed at least ten times. The V call is TRBV10-3, the J call TRBJ2-1; TRBD2 matches at 11 bases. Germline CDR1 is ENHRY and CDR2 is SYGVKD. The CDR3 sequence is 14 residues long. J lost 8 bases, V lost 8 bases, and 8 bases had no gene match. In nucleotides, the CDR3 is TGTGCCATCGCTGAACTAGCGGGAGTAGATGAGCAGTTCTTC. Translation gives CAIAELAGVDEQFF.

The CDR3 coding sequence is TGTGCCAGCAGACCCGGGCTAAACTACAATGAGCAGTTCTTC. As protein: CASRPGLNYNEQFF. This chain connects TRBV27 to TRBJ2-1, with D uncertain. CDR1 is MNHEY and CDR2 is SMNVEV in the germline V gene (reference sequence). V was pared by 6 bases and J by 3 bases, with 12 bases between. CDR3 length: 14 residues.

This chain connects TRBV27 to TRBJ1-1, with D perhaps TRBD1 (5 bases). V lost 6 bases and J lost 6, with 14 bases in between. Germline CDR1 is MNHEY and CDR2 is SMNVEV (reference sequence). CDR3 length equals 13 residues. The CDR3 nucleotides are TGTGCCAGCAGCGATATGGGGGTTTCTGAAGCTTTCTTT. Its translation is CASSDMGVSEAFF.

V is TRBV25-1 and J is TRBJ2-7; TRBD1 might be the D (5 bases). Trimming stripped 5 bases from V and 5 bases from J, with 7 bases between. The CDR3 spans 11 residues. Germline V gene data show CDR1 as MGHDK and CDR2 as SYGVNS. The CDR3 reads CASSLGDEQYF. CDR3 coding DNA: TGTGCCAGCAGTTTAGGGGACGAGCAGTACTTC.

The chain recombines TRBV7-9 with TRBJ2-1; 9 bases match TRBD1. Per germline, CDR1 SEHNR and CDR2 FQNEAQ (reference sequence). This CDR3 has 16 residues. After removal of 4 bases from V and 4 bases from J, the junction contained 8 bases not matched to a gene. The CDR3 is CASSSPPGQGYNEQFF. CDR3 DNA sequence: TGTGCCAGCAGCTCTCCCCCGGGACAGGGTTACAATGAGCAGTTCTTC.